This TCR beta chain stems from a study of Graves' ophthalmopathy and Graves' hyperthyroidism. The sequenced template was RNA, covering the TCR beta CDR3 region. First-round RT-PCR used HTBI primers; second-round multiplex PCR followed. In TCRdb, the multiplex PCR reads were re-called with MiXCR into one record per CDR3 protein. Of about 390,000 distinct CDR3 sequences listed, about a sixth were seen once; the top ten hold 2.4%. The CDR3 runs to 13 residues. V shed 3 bases, J shed 6 bases, and the junction held 0 bases outside the gene matches. CDR1 is MDHEN and CDR2 is SYDVKM in the germline V gene. This clonotype showed up many times.

The J gene is TRBJ2-7, the V gene TRBV28; 12 bases align to TRBD2. The sequence was collected from an adult woman with stable Graves' hyperthyroidism. Sample: peripheral blood. The CDR3 DNA reads as TGTGCCAGCAGTTTGACTAGCGGGAGCGAGCAGTACTTC. Encoded protein: CASSLTSGSEQYF.